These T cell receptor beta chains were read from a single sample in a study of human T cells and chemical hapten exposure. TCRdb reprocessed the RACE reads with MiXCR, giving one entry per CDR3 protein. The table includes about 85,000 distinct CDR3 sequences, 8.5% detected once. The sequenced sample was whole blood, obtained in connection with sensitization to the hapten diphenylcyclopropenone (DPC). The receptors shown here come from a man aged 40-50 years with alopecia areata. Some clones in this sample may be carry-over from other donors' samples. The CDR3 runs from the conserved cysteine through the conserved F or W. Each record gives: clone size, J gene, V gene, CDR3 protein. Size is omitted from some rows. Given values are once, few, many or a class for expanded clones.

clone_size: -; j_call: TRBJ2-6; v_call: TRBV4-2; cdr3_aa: CASSQASGPVSGANVLTF
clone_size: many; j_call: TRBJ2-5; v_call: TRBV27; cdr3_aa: CASSFTLRGETQYF
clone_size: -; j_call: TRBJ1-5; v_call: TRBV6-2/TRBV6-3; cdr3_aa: CASSYDRTVNQPQHF
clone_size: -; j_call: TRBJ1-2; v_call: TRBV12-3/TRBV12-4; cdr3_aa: CASSLLKNYGYTF
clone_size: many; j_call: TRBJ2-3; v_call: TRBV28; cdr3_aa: CASSSGQGALLGPQDTQYF
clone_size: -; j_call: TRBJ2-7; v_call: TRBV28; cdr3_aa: CASSFQGSYEQYF
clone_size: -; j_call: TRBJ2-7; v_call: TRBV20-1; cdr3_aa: CSARDVRLAASYEQYF
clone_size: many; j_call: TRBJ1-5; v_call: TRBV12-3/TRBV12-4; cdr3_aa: CASSLSLVRNNQPQHF
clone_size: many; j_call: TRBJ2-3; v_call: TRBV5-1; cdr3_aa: CASSLLGLDTDTQYF
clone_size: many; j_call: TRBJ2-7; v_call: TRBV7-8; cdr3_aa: CASSLVTHVSYEQYF
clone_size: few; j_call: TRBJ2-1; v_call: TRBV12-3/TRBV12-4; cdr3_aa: CASRTEDNGSSNEQFF
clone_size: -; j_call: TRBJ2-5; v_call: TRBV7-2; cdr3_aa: CASSLYDTLQETQYF
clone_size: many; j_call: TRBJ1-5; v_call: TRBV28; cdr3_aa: CASSPPDRVSASQPQHF
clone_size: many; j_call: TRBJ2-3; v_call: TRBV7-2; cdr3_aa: CASSLASAGDTQYF
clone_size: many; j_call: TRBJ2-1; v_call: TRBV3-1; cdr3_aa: CASSRLAGGYNEQFF
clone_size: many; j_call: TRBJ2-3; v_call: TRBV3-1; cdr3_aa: CASSQDASTDTQYF
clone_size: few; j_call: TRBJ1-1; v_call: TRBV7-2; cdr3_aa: CASSPQGLLNTEAFF
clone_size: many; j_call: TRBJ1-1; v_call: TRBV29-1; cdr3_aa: CSVEQGMNTEAFF
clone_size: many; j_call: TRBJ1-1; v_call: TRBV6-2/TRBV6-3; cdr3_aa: CASKGTGNTEAFF
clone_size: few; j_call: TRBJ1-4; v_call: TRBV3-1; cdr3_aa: CASSLDSQGEKLFF
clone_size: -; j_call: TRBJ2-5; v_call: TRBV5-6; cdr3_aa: CASSLGGLRETQYF
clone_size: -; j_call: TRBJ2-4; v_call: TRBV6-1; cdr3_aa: CASSEARGIGTAKNIQYF
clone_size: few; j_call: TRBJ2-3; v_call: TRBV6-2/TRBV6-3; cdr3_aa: CASSYPVTRTSGRVADTQYF
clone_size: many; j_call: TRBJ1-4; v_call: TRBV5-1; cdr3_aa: CASSLGSRQGGKLFF
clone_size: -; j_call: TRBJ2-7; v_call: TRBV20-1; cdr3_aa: CGGLAGGPYYYEQYF
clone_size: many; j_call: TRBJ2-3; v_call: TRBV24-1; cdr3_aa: CATSGGQATDTQYF
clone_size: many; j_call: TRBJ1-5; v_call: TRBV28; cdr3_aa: CASTLRPLGTGHPLSNQPQHF
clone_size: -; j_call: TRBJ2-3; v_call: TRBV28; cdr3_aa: CATRTGLAVTDTQYF
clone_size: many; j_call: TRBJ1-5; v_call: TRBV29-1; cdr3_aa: CSVVLGQGWGGNQPQHF
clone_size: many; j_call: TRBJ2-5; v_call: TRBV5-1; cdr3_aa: CASSLGPGRGQETQYF
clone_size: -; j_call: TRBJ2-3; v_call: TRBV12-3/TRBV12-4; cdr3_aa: CASRNSPRAGGVTQYF
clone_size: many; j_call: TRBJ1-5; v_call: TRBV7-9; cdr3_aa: CASSRAIGQYSNQPQHF
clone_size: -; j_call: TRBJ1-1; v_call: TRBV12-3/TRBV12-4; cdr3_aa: CASSLGWGAFF
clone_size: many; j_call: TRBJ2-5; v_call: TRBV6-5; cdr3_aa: CASSGSSAETQYF
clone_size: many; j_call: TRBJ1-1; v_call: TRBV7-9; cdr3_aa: CASRLTGGRTEAFF
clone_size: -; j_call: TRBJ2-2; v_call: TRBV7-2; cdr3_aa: CASSSRTVANTGELFF
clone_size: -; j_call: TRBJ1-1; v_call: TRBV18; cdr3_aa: CASSPLRGDTEAFF
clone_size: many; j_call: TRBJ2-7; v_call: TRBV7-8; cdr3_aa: CASSSDPYEQYF
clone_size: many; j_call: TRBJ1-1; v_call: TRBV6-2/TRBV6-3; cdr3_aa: CASSYPNGVEAFF
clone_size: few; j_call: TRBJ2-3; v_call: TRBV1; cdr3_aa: CTSSQTVESGPRGLVTDTQYF